The table lists the clone carrying this TCR beta chain with a few counts. The antigen remains undetermined. Naive CD4 T cells, CD45RO-negative and CD62L-positive, were flow-sorted from PBMCs. This record belongs to a study of human versus mouse CDR3 diversity and MHC coevolution. Across the study: Reportedly, immunoSEQ detects one in 200,000 T cells with minimized PCR bias.

Data came from immunoSEQ multiplex PCR; TCRdb stores just in-frame clones and leaves some out. The sample lists fewer than 100,000 clones; around 93% were seen once. The CDR3 runs 13 residues. Germline V CDR1 and CDR2: LNHDA, SQIVND (reference sequence). J lost 4 bases, V lost 5 bases, and 4 bases had no gene match. Study-wide results and caveats: Most of the three human donors had the lowest clonal inequality. Human T cells underwent selection on six or seven different MHC II alleles.

This sequence originates from a person aged 25 to 75 in good health. J is TRBJ1-1 and V is TRBV19; 7 nucleotides agree with TRBD1. Material: naive CD4+ T cells from blood. Specified subset: CD45RO-negative CD62L-positive naive CD4 T cells. CDR3 protein: CASSEQGSTEAFF. The CDR3 nucleotides are TGTGCCAGTAGTGAACAGGGGTCCACTGAAGCTTTCTTT.